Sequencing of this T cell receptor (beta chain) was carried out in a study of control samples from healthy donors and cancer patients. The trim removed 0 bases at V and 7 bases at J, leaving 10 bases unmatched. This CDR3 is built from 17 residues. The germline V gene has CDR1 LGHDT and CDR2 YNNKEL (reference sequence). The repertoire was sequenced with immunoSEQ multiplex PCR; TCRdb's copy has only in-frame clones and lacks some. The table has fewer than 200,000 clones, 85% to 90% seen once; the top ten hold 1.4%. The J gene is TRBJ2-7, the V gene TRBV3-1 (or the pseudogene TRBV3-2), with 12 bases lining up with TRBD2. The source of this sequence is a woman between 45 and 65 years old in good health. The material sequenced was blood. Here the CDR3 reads CASSQDALAGGPGEQYF. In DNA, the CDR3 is TGTGCCAGCAGCCAAGATGCGCTAGCGGGGGGGCCGGGGGAGCAGTACTTC.